These 18 T cell receptor beta chains were sequenced from one sample in a study of blood T cell repertoires in COVID-19. Method: immunoSEQ multiplex PCR; TCRdb's copy keeps in-frame clones and lacks some. The sample shows 59,000 or so clones, 80% to 85% of them seen only once. Sequencing input: peripheral blood. The receptors shown here come from a human donor in a cohort sampled during active COVID-19.

This chain links TRBV3-1 (or the pseudogene TRBV3-2) with TRBJ1-5, with TRBD1 identical over 9 bases. The length of the CDR3 is 15 residues. The V and J ends lost 4 bases and 0 bases, in that order; junction bases with no gene match: 1. Per germline, CDR1 LGHDT and CDR2 YNNKEL (reference sequence). CDR3 protein: CASSRTGDSNQPQHF. DNA of the CDR3: TGTGCCAGCAGCCGGACAGGGGATAGCAATCAGCCCCAGCATTTT.

The chain has TRBV18 and TRBJ2-3; no firm D call. The germline gives CDR1 KGHSH, CDR2 LQKENI. V lost 3 bases to trimming and J lost 2 bases, with 21 bases between them. CDR3 length: 18 residues. The CDR3, as DNA: TGTGCCAGCTCACCGTCCGTCACAGTTCGAGTGGCCACAGATACGCAGTATTTT. This codes for CASSPSVTVRVATDTQYF.

V usage is TRBV10-1 and J usage is TRBJ1-6; no definite D call. Deletions cut 7 bases from V and 3 bases from J, with 19 bases between. Germline V gene sequence: CDR1 WNHNN, CDR2 SYGVQD (reference sequence). This CDR3 region has 17 residues. The DNA for the CDR3 is TGCGCCAGCACCAAAAATTACAGATTCCACTATAATTCACCCCTCCACTTT. This codes for CASTKNYRFHYNSPLHF.

V is TRBV6-6 and J is TRBJ2-7; tentatively, D is TRBD2 (6 bases). The germline gives CDR1 MNHNY, CDR2 SVGAGI (reference sequence). Trimming removed 6 bases at V and 5 bases at J, with 8 bases between. This CDR3 is built from 11 residues. CDR3 bases: TGTGCCAGCAGCCCGGGGGACGAGCAGTACGTC. It encodes CASSPGDEQYV.

This chain uses TRBV5-4 with TRBJ2-1; 10 positions agree with TRBD1. CDR1 is SGHNT and CDR2 is YYREEE in the germline V gene (reference sequence). CDR3 length equals 16 residues. Trimming cost V 4 bases and J 4 bases; bases outside gene matches: 8. CDR3 protein: CASSPGPGQGYNEQFF. The CDR3 DNA is TGTGCCAGCAGCCCTGGTCCGGGACAGGGGTACAATGAGCAGTTCTTC.

The table lists this clone with a few counts. This chain connects TRBV28 to TRBJ1-6; no clear D gene. There are 12 residues in the CDR3. The germline gives CDR1 MDHEN, CDR2 SYDVKM. The ends were cut back, 7 bases at V and 11 bases at J, with 12 bases in the middle. CDR3: CASTPGGPPLHF. DNA for the CDR3: TGTGCCAGCACCCCAGGAGGGCCACCCCTCCACTTT.

This sequence joins TRBV6-5 and TRBJ1-2; D uncertain. Trimming removed 6 bases from V and 3 bases from J, with 5 bases in between. CDR1 is MNHEY, CDR2 SVGAGI, per germline. The CDR3 consists of 11 residues. The CDR3 nucleotides read TGTGCCAGCAGGGGAGACTATGGCTACACCTTC. Its translation: CASRGDYGYTF.

This sequence joins TRBV5-4 and TRBJ2-5; no definite D call. V lost 0 bases and J 7 bases, leaving 16 bases between the germline ends. Germline V gene lookup returns CDR1 SGHNT and CDR2 YYREEE (reference sequence). The CDR3 consists of 15 residues. CDR3 in amino acids: CASSLDRQAGRTQYF. The CDR3 DNA reads TGTGCCAGCAGCTTGGATCGGCAGGCCGGCCGGACCCAGTACTTC.

J is TRBJ2-2 and V is TRBV28, with unresolved D. Per germline, CDR1 MDHEN and CDR2 SYDVKM. The V gene lost 5 bases and the J gene lost 1 base, with 11 bases spanning the gap. This CDR3 has 15 residues. The CDR3 loop reads CASSIQNQNTGELFF. Here the CDR3 DNA reads TGTGCCAGCAGTATACAGAATCAGAACACCGGGGAGCTGTTTTTT.

V gene TRBV11-2 combines with J gene TRBJ2-3; the D gene is possibly TRBD1 (7 bases). With 0 bases removed from V and 4 bases from J, the gap between germline ends came to 17 bases. Germline assignment: CDR1 SGHAT and CDR2 FQNNGV. The length of the CDR3 is 17 residues. The CDR3 nucleotides read TGTGCCAGCAGCTTAGATCTGACAGGGCGGGGCCCAGATACGCAGTATTTT. Amino acid sequence: CASSLDLTGRGPDTQYF. Combining the CDR3 with reference TRBV11-2 and TRBJ2-3 gives the whole variable domain EAGVAQSPRYKIIEKRQSVAFWCNPISGHATLYWYQQILGQGPKLLIQFQNNGVVDDSQLPKDRFSAERLKGVDSTLKIQPAKLEDSAVYLCASSLDLTGRGPDTQYFGPGTRLTVL.

The J gene is TRBJ2-7, the V gene TRBV6-1, with D possibly matching TRBD2 (7 bases). CDR1 is MNHNS and CDR2 is SASEGT in the germline V gene. CDR3 length: 14 amino acids. V lost 3 bases to trimming and J lost 12 bases, with 21 bases between them. The DNA for the CDR3 is TGTGCCAGCAGTGAGGGGGGGACAACTACGAGCTTGTACGTC. It translates to CASSEGGTTTSLYV.

This clone was observed a few times. The chain uses TRBV11-3 and TRBJ2-3; 9 bases map to TRBD2. This CDR3 has 16 residues. V dropped 5 bases and J dropped 1; count of bases not matched to a gene: 7. The germline CDR1 and CDR2 sequences are SGHNT and YENEEA. The CDR3 region is CASSKPLAGGTDTQYF. In nucleotides, the CDR3 is TGTGCCAGCAGCAAGCCCTTAGCGGGGGGCACAGATACGCAGTATTTT.

V gene TRBV28 combines with J gene TRBJ2-3, with D unresolved. The CDR3 has 13 residues. V was shortened by 6 bases and J by 1 base, with 8 bases between the two germline ends. Germline V gives CDR1 MDHEN, CDR2 SYDVKM. The CDR3 nucleotides read TGTGCCAGCAGGACTCCTGGCACAGATACGCAGTATTTT. Encoded protein: CASRTPGTDTQYF.

This chain joins TRBV24-1 and TRBJ2-1, with 8 nucleotides matching TRBD1. V was clipped by 3 bases and J by 8 bases; unmatched bases: 8. The CDR3 extends over 15 amino acids. Per the germline V gene, CDR1 is KGHDR and CDR2 is SFDVKD. CDR3 amino acids: CATSDAWTGIDEQFF. Here the CDR3 DNA reads TGTGCCACCAGTGATGCATGGACAGGGATTGATGAGCAGTTCTTC.

This clone has only a few counts. The chain joins TRBV7-2 to TRBJ2-7, with a tentative D call TRBD1 (6 bases). Germline CDR1 is SGHTA and CDR2 is FQGNSA. V lost 5 bases and J lost 4, with 15 bases in between. The CDR3 runs to 14 residues. CDR3 loop: CASSLLRDNYEQYF. Written as DNA, the CDR3 is TGTGCCAGCAGCCTGCTACGGGACAATTACGAGCAGTACTTC.

This clone was seen at least ten times. The chain employs TRBV9 and TRBJ2-2, with 9 bases matching TRBD2. Per germline, CDR1 SGDLS and CDR2 YYNGEE. The CDR3 is 15 residues long. Trimming at V came to 1 base and at J to 4 bases, leaving 2 bases not matched to a gene. For the CDR3, the DNA is TGTGCCAGCAGCGTAAGCGGGGGGCTCACCGGGGAGCTGTTTTTT. Protein sequence: CASSVSGGLTGELFF.

The chain combines TRBV7-8 with TRBJ2-3; weak D call: TRBD1 (6 bases). Germline CDR1 SGHVS, CDR2 FQNEAQ. CDR3 size: 12 residues. With 5 bases removed from V and 9 bases from J, the gap between germline ends came to 12 bases. The CDR3 region is CASSPQGNTQYF. The CDR3 nucleotides are TGTGCCAGCAGCCCACAGGGTAACACGCAGTATTTT.

The chain is built from TRBV2 and TRBJ2-5; the D gene is possibly TRBD2 (7 bases). The germline gives CDR1 SNHLY, CDR2 FYNNEI. Trimming left V 1 base short and J 5 bases short, with 14 bases between. This CDR3 comprises 15 residues. Here the CDR3 DNA reads TGTGCCAGCAGTGAAGGTGTGGGGGGGCCCGAGACCCAGTACTTC. Its protein product is CASSEGVGGPETQYF.